This is a list of T cell receptor beta chains from one sample in a study of blood T cell repertoires in COVID-19. Some clones are missing from TCRdb's copy, which holds only in-frame ones; the method was immunoSEQ multiplex PCR. The sample shows over 100,000 clones, roughly 89% of them seen only once. The sample was peripheral blood. These receptors originate from a human donor with acute or convalescent COVID-19. The donor label of this sample is uncertain. CDR3s include the opening cysteine and the closing phenylalanine or tryptophan. The D gene is left open where the match is weak. Where a row states a size, it is once, few, many or the class of an expanded clone; other rows omit it.

clone_size,d_call,cdr3_length,j_call,v_call,cdr3_nt,cdr3_aa
once,TRBD1,14,TRBJ1-1,TRBV5-1,TGCGCCAGCAGCGGAAACAGGGGAGAGACTGAAGCTTTCTTT,CASSGNRGETEAFF
-,TRBD1,15,TRBJ1-5,TRBV19,TGTGCCAGTAGACTAGGGACAGGGGTAGGTCAGCCCCAGCATTTT,CASRLGTGVGQPQHF
-,TRBD2,15,TRBJ2-3,TRBV5-4,TGTGCCAGCAGCTTGGATCAGCGGGGGGCGGGAACGCAGTATTTT,CASSLDQRGAGTQYF
-,-,16,TRBJ1-6,TRBV28,TGTGCCAGCAGTTTGGGGAGTCCAGCCTATAATTCACCCCTCCACTTT,CASSLGSPAYNSPLHF
-,TRBD1,14,TRBJ1-2,TRBV7-2,TGTGCCAGCAGCCCGGGACAGATACTCTATGGCTACACCTTC,CASSPGQILYGYTF
few,-,16,TRBJ2-1,TRBV11-3,TGTGCCAGCAGCACCCGCCCGTCGGACAGCGGCGATGAGCAGTTCTTC,CASSTRPSDSGDEQFF
-,-,13,TRBJ2-1,TRBV10-3,TGTGCCATCAGTGGGCCCATAGGGGGGGCCCTTTTCTTC,CAISGPIGGALFF
-,TRBD1,15,TRBJ1-1,TRBV4-3,TGCGCCAGCAGCCAAGATTGGCAGGGGGTCACTGAAGCTTTCTTT,CASSQDWQGVTEAFF
-,-,13,TRBJ1-1,TRBV7-6,TGTGCCAGCAGCTTAGACAGGGACACTGAAGCTTTCTTT,CASSLDRDTEAFF
-,-,17,TRBJ2-1,TRBV9,TGTGCCAGCAGCGTAGGGGCCGGGACTCGCTCCTACAATGAGCAGTTCTTC,CASSVGAGTRSYNEQFF
-,-,14,TRBJ2-3,TRBV29-1,TGCAGCGTTGCCCACAGGGATGTTTATGATACGCAGTATTTT,CSVAHRDVYDTQYF
-,-,12,TRBJ2-1,TRBV7-9,TGTGCCAGCAGCTTTAGCAGCGATGAGCAGTTCTTC,CASSFSSDEQFF
-,TRBD2,15,TRBJ2-2,TRBV7-3,TGTGCCAGCAGCCCAGGGACTAGCGGGGCCGGGGAGCTGTTTTTT,CASSPGTSGAGELFF
-,-,13,TRBJ2-7,TRBV6-2/TRBV6-3,TGTGCCAGCAGTAGCCAGGGGGGCTACGAGCAGTACTTC,CASSSQGGYEQYF
once,TRBD1,14,TRBJ1-4,TRBV28,TGTGCCAGCAGTACGGGACAGATTAATGAAAAACTGTTTTTT,CASSTGQINEKLFF
-,TRBD1,15,TRBJ2-7,TRBV7-2,TGTGCCAGCAGTTTACTGACAGGGAATCGCTACGAGCAGTACTTC,CASSLLTGNRYEQYF
-,-,15,TRBJ1-2,TRBV5-1,TGCGCCAGCAGCTCACACCTCGGACAGTTCTATGGCTACACCTTC,CASSSHLGQFYGYTF
-,TRBD1,15,TRBJ1-1,TRBV15,TGTGCCACCAGCAGAGTGGACAGGGACAACACTGAAGCTTTCTTT,CATSRVDRDNTEAFF
-,-,14,TRBJ1-3,TRBV19,TGTGCCAGTAGTATACAGCGTACTGGAAACACCATATATTTT,CASSIQRTGNTIYF
-,-,15,TRBJ1-6,TRBV3-1/TRBV3-2,TGTGCCAGCAGCCAAGATCTACAGTATAATTCACCCCTCCACTTT,CASSQDLQYNSPLHF
-,-,16,TRBJ1-2,TRBV6-5,TGTGCCAGCAGTTACGGTCTAGAGGTTATCGGCTATGGCTACACCTTC,CASSYGLEVIGYGYTF
-,-,17,TRBJ1-2,TRBV5-5,TGTGCCAGCAGCTCCCCCCGAGGGGAGAAGGGGGTTTATGGCTACACCTTC,CASSSPRGEKGVYGYTF
-,-,20,TRBJ2-2,TRBV18,TGTGCCAGCTCACCACCCAATTCTGTGGCAGGGACAATGAACACCGGGGAGCTGTTTTTT,CASSPPNSVAGTMNTGELFF
-,-,17,TRBJ2-6,TRBV27,TGTGCCAGCAGTCTCCCCGGGGTTGGCTCTGGGGCCAACGTCCTGACTTTC,CASSLPGVGSGANVLTF
-,-,12,TRBJ2-5,TRBV5-1,TGCGCCAGCAGCTTGGCCCGGGAGACCCAGTACTTC,CASSLARETQYF
few,TRBD1,15,TRBJ1-1,TRBV7-9,TGTGCCAGCAGTGTAAGGACAGGGGGAACGGCTGAAGCTTTCTTT,CASSVRTGGTAEAFF
-,-,13,TRBJ2-2,TRBV2,TGTGCCAGCAGTGAGAGGTCGACCGGGGAGCTGTTTTTT,CASSERSTGELFF
-,TRBD2,15,TRBJ2-5,TRBV5-1,TGCGCCAGCAGCTCCGACGGGGGGTTACAAGAGACCCAGTACTTC,CASSSDGGLQETQYF
-,TRBD1,13,TRBJ1-1,TRBV6-5,TGTGCCAGCAGAAAGACAGGGGGCACTGAAGCTTTCTTT,CASRKTGGTEAFF
-,-,17,TRBJ2-2,TRBV28,TGTGCCAGCAGCCTAAGGGGGTCCTCCCTATACACCGGGGAGCTGTTTTTT,CASSLRGSSLYTGELFF
-,-,15,TRBJ2-1,TRBV7-2,TGTGCCAGCAGCTTAGGCCAACTAGTAACCAATGAGCAGTTCTTC,CASSLGQLVTNEQFF
-,-,14,TRBJ1-6,TRBV5-1,TGCGCCAGCAGCTTGGGGCAGTCAAATTCACCCCTCCACTTT,CASSLGQSNSPLHF
-,TRBD2,14,TRBJ2-1,TRBV19,TGTGCCTCCAAGGCTAGCGGGAGCTCCTATGAGCAGTTCTTC,CASKASGSSYEQFF
-,TRBD2,15,TRBJ2-3,TRBV7-2,TGTGCCAGCAGCCCTAGCGGGACAATCACAGATACGCAGTATTTT,CASSPSGTITDTQYF
-,-,14,TRBJ2-2,TRBV2,TGTGCCAGCAGTGAGCGGGGGCGGACCGGGGAGCTGTTTTTT,CASSERGRTGELFF
once,-,11,TRBJ2-5,TRBV7-8,TGTGCCAGCAGCTTCAGGGAAACCCAGTACTTC,CASSFRETQYF
-,-,15,TRBJ2-1,TRBV5-4,TGTGCCAGCAGCTTGCGGGGGAGCTCCTACAATGAGCAGTTCTTC,CASSLRGSSYNEQFF
-,-,15,TRBJ2-1,TRBV5-1,TGCGCCAGCAGCTTGTTCGAGAATTCAAACAATGAGCAGTTCTTC,CASSLFENSNNEQFF
-,-,14,TRBJ1-2,TRBV28,TGTGCCAGCAGTTTAAGCCGACAGGCACATGGCTACACCTTC,CASSLSRQAHGYTF
-,-,16,TRBJ1-6,TRBV6-2/TRBV6-3,TGTGCCAGCAGTCGCTCTTCAGGGATTTATAATTCACCCCTCCACTTT,CASSRSSGIYNSPLHF
once,-,14,TRBJ2-1,TRBV9,TGTGCCAGCAGCGTAGCTCTTGAGTCGCTTGAGCAGTTCTTC,CASSVALESLEQFF
-,-,15,TRBJ1-6,TRBV18,TGTGCCAGCTCACCACAGAGCTCCTATAATTCACCCCTCCACTTT,CASSPQSSYNSPLHF